These T cell receptor beta chains were read from a single sample in a study of control samples from healthy donors and cancer patients. TCRdb's table, derived via immunoSEQ multiplex PCR, lists solely in-frame clones and lacks some. This table has around 68,000 clones, 83% appearing once. The source material was blood. The receptor set was obtained from a man aged 60 to 69 in good health. CDR3s include the opening cysteine and the closing phenylalanine or tryptophan. D genes are given only for firm matches. Size values are once, few and many counts, or a class for expanded clones, and some rows have none.

>TRBJ2-7|NA|NA|TRBV6-5
TGTGCCAGCAGCCTCAGGAACTACGAGCAGTACTTC
CASSLRNYEQYF
>TRBJ2-7|NA|few|TRBV7-9
TGTGCCAGCAGCTACGGAGGCGAGGGCGGCTCCTACGAGCAGTACTTC
CASSYGGEGGSYEQYF
>TRBJ1-5|TRBD1|NA|TRBV18
TGTGCCAGCTCAGAGGACAGGGTAATCAATCAGCCCCAGCATTTT
CASSEDRVINQPQHF
>TRBJ2-1|NA|few|TRBV7-3
TGTGCCAGCAGCAAGGACGGGCATGAGCAGTTCTTC
CASSKDGHEQFF
>TRBJ2-2|NA|NA|TRBV5-1
TGCGCCAGCAGCTTTAGTACCGGGGAGCTGTTTTTT
CASSFSTGELFF
>TRBJ2-1|TRBD2|NA|TRBV27
TGTGCCAGCGGGACTAGCGGGAGGGGGTCGACCTACAATGAGCAGTTCTTC
CASGTSGRGSTYNEQFF
>TRBJ1-1|TRBD1|NA|TRBV5-4
TGTGCCAGCAGCTGGGACAGGGGGCAAGGCACTGAAGCTTTCTTT
CASSWDRGQGTEAFF
>TRBJ2-1|TRBD2|NA|TRBV3-1/TRBV3-2
TGTGCCAGCAGCGAAAGCGGGAGGGGGAATGAGCAGTTCTTC
CASSESGRGNEQFF
>TRBJ1-3|NA|few|TRBV15
TGTGCCACCAGCAGAGCTGGGTTCTCTGGAAACACCATATATTTT
CATSRAGFSGNTIYF
>TRBJ2-2|NA|NA|TRBV27
TGTGCCAGCAGGACTTATAGGGGGTACCCTAACACCGGGGAGCTGTTTTTT
CASRTYRGYPNTGELFF
>TRBJ2-7|NA|once|TRBV11-2
TGTGCCAGCAGCCTTCGGGACGGATGGAATGACGAGCAGTACTTC
CASSLRDGWNDEQYF
>TRBJ2-2|TRBD2|NA|TRBV11-2
TGTGCCAGCAGCTTCGAAGGACTAGCGGGAGTCACCGGGGAGCTGTTTTTT
CASSFEGLAGVTGELFF
>TRBJ1-1|NA|NA|TRBV27
TGTGCCAGCAGTTCCAGGGGCCCCAACACTGAAGCTTTCTTT
CASSSRGPNTEAFF
>TRBJ1-6|NA|NA|TRBV28
TGTGGCAGCATCCGAACGGGCACAAATAACTCACCCCTCCACTTT
CGSIRTGTNNSPLHF
>TRBJ2-1|TRBD2|once|TRBV19
TGTGCCAGTTCTACCCTGGAGTGGGCCTGGCTAGCGGGCTACAATGAGCAGTTCTTC
CASSTLEWAWLAGYNEQFF
>TRBJ1-5|TRBD1|NA|TRBV5-1
TGCGCCAGCAGCGATGGACAGGGGGTTCAGCCCCAGCATTTT
CASSDGQGVQPQHF
>TRBJ2-2|NA|NA|TRBV5-1
TGCGCCAGCAGCCTATGGACAGCACGAGAGCTGTTTTTT
CASSLWTARELFF
>TRBJ2-5|TRBD2|NA|TRBV24-1
TGTGCCACCAGTGATCCCGGGACTAGCGGCGCACAAGAGACCCAGTACTTC
CATSDPGTSGAQETQYF
>TRBJ2-5|NA|NA|TRBV5-4
TGTGCCAGCAGCCGGGACTGGCAAGAGACCCAGTACTTC
CASSRDWQETQYF
>TRBJ2-3|NA|NA|TRBV18
TGTGCCAGCTCACGGTTAGACGGGACCCCCGATACGCAGTATTTT
CASSRLDGTPDTQYF
>TRBJ1-5|TRBD1|NA|TRBV10-3
TGTGCCATCAGTGAGAACAGGGGTGGCAATCAGCCCCAGCATTTT
CAISENRGGNQPQHF
>TRBJ2-5|TRBD1|NA|TRBV28
TGTGCCAGCCATCTCTCCGGGACAGAAGAGACCCAGTACTTC
CASHLSGTEETQYF
>TRBJ2-7|TRBD2|NA|TRBV30
TGTGCCGGGAATAGCGGGAGTCGTTACGAGCAGTACTTC
CAGNSGSRYEQYF
>TRBJ2-3|NA|NA|TRBV4-1
TGCGCCAGCAGCCAAGATCCGCCCCCCACCACTATGGCCACTAGCACAGATACGCAGTATTTT
CASSQDPPPTTMATSTDTQYF
>TRBJ1-5|NA|NA|TRBV27
TGTGCCAGCAGTTTATCGGGGCACTATAGCAATCAGCCCCAGCATTTT
CASSLSGHYSNQPQHF
>TRBJ1-1|NA|few|TRBV13
TGTGCCAGCAGCTTGGGCAGGGGTGTCACTGAAGCTTTCTTT
CASSLGRGVTEAFF
>TRBJ1-1|NA|NA|TRBV28
TGTGCCAGCAAAGGGCGGTTGGGCACTGAAGCTTTCTTT
CASKGRLGTEAFF
>TRBJ2-4|NA|NA|TRBV11-3
TGTGCCAGCAGCGACGGGGGAGGCAAAAACATTCAGTACTTC
CASSDGGGKNIQYF
>TRBJ2-3|NA|NA|TRBV5-1
TGCGCCAGCAGCTTAACGGGAGACAGCACAGATACGCAGTATTTT
CASSLTGDSTDTQYF
>TRBJ1-2|NA|NA|TRBV12-3/TRBV12-4
TGTGCCAGCAGTTTAGGGGGGCGCGTTGGCTACACCTTC
CASSLGGRVGYTF
>TRBJ2-5|NA|NA|TRBV29-1
TGCAGCGGCGGGACTTCAGGGACCCAGTACTTC
CSGGTSGTQYF
>TRBJ2-6|NA|NA|TRBV20-1
TGCAGTGCTAGTATACAGGGCAGCTCTGGGGCCAACGTCCTGACTTTC
CSASIQGSSGANVLTF
>TRBJ2-7|NA|NA|TRBV27
TGTGCCAGCAGTTTATCGGGGCGGACTCGCTCCTACGAGCAGTACTTC
CASSLSGRTRSYEQYF
>TRBJ2-4|TRBD2|once|TRBV7-2
TGTGCCAGCAGCCCGGGACTAGCGGGAGGAGGGTTAAACATTCAGTACTTC
CASSPGLAGGGLNIQYF
>TRBJ2-1|TRBD2|NA|TRBV19
TGTGCCAGTAGTATTAGCGGGGCCAAAGCAAGTGAGCAGTTCTTC
CASSISGAKASEQFF
>TRBJ1-2|NA|NA|TRBV11-2
TGTGCCAGCAGCAAAGACAGAATAGCTAACTATGGCTACACCTTC
CASSKDRIANYGYTF
>TRBJ2-2|TRBD2|NA|TRBV7-3
TGTGCCAGCAGGTCGGGGTCTAGCGGGAGAATCGGGGAGCTGTTTTTT
CASRSGSSGRIGELFF
>TRBJ1-2|NA|once|TRBV27
TGTGCCAGCAGTACAACGGGACCGAACTATGGCTACACCTTC
CASSTTGPNYGYTF
>TRBJ2-2|TRBD1|NA|TRBV18
TGTGCCAGCTCACTTTTTACCGCGGGACAGGGGACAAACACCGGGGAGCTGTTTTTT
CASSLFTAGQGTNTGELFF
>TRBJ1-5|NA|NA|TRBV6-1
TGTGCCAGCAGCGAAACGGGGGCTAATGTGTTACGTAGCAATCAGCCCCAGCATTTT
CASSETGANVLRSNQPQHF
>TRBJ1-1|NA|NA|TRBV25-1
TGTGCCAGCAGTGAAGTGGGCATGAACACTGAAGCTTTCTTT
CASSEVGMNTEAFF
>TRBJ1-2|TRBD1|NA|TRBV19
TGTGCCAGTAGTCTGAGGACAGGGGGCGATGGCTACACCTTC
CASSLRTGGDGYTF
>TRBJ2-1|TRBD2|NA|TRBV4-3
TGCGCCAGCAGCCTCGGGACTAGCGGGAGGGCCCCAAATGAGCAGTTCTTC
CASSLGTSGRAPNEQFF
>TRBJ2-5|TRBD2|NA|TRBV5-4
TGTGCCAGCAGCTTTCCACTAGCGGGAGGGCAAGAGACCCAGTACTTC
CASSFPLAGGQETQYF
>TRBJ1-5|NA|NA|TRBV9
TGTGCCAGCAGCGTAGACGAGCCAGGGCCCTATAGCAATCAGCCCCAGCATTTT
CASSVDEPGPYSNQPQHF
>TRBJ2-7|NA|NA|TRBV5-6
TGTGCCAGCAGCTGGGCCCACTCCTACGAGCAGTACTTC
CASSWAHSYEQYF
>TRBJ2-3|NA|NA|TRBV29-1
TGCAGCGTAGTAAGCGGGCTAAGCACAGATACGCAGTATTTT
CSVVSGLSTDTQYF
>TRBJ2-1|NA|once|TRBV7-2
TGTGCCAGCACCATCGTACAGGGTACACCTGAGCAGTTCTTC
CASTIVQGTPEQFF